These 21 T cell receptor beta chains originate from one sample sequenced in a study of persistence of HIV-infected CD4 T cells. Lysates of CMV-infected fibroblasts at 8 to 10 ug/mL stimulated these cells. Sorting of responding CD4+ T cells relied on upregulated CD40 ligand together with CD69. No antigen has been assigned to these receptors. The immunoSEQ assay was version 4, run in survey mode. Method: immunoSEQ multiplex PCR; TCRdb's copy keeps in-frame clones and lacks some. The sample has just under 20,000 clones, around three quarters seen once. Sample: CD4+ T cells sorted from PBMCs after 18-hour stimulation, taken from a patient who received antiretroviral therapy. The origin of the receptors is an adult man with HIV who was CMV-seropositive.

The V and J genes are TRBV5-1 and TRBJ1-1; the D is unclear. Germline V CDR1 and CDR2: SGHRS, YFSETQ. The CDR3 loop spans 13 amino acids. The V and J ends lost 4 bases and 4 bases respectively, with 11 bases between them. CDR3 in amino acids: CASSRLPGTEAFF. CDR3 sequence (DNA): TGCGCCAGCAGCAGGCTGCCGGGCACTGAAGCTTTCTTT.

The V gene is TRBV2, the J gene TRBJ1-1; D possibly corresponds to TRBD1 (6 bases). Trimming stripped 7 bases from V and 1 base from J, with 10 bases between. Germline values: CDR1 SNHLY, CDR2 FYNNEI. The CDR3 is 13 amino acids. The CDR3, as DNA: TGTGCCAGCAAGGGGGAGAGGAACACTGAAGCTTTCTTT. Translation gives CASKGERNTEAFF. Looking up the rest from reference TRBV2 and TRBJ1-1 gives the full variable domain: EPEVTQTPSHQVTQMGQEVILRCVPISNHLYFYWYRQILGQKVEFLVSFYNNEISEKSEIFDDQFSVERPDGSNFTLKIRSTKLEDSAMYFCASKGERNTEAFFGQGTRLTVV.

The V and J genes are TRBV27 and TRBJ1-1; D is unresolved. The V and J ends lost 7 bases and 7 bases respectively, with 16 bases between them. CDR3 size: 13 residues. The V gene's germline CDR1 is MNHEY and CDR2 SMNVEV (reference sequence). The CDR3 here is CASKNGVRSEAFF. The DNA for the CDR3 is TGTGCCAGCAAAAATGGGGTACGCAGTGAAGCTTTCTTT.

J is TRBJ2-7 and V is TRBV3-1 (or the pseudogene TRBV3-2); maybe TRBD2 (6 bases). Trimming shortened V by 4 bases and J by 7 bases, and 17 bases separated the two germline ends. Germline-derived CDR1 and CDR2 are LGHDT and YNNKEL (reference sequence). The CDR3 has 14 residues. CDR3 bases: TGTGCCAGCAGCCCTAGACAAGACGGGGGAGAGCAGTACTTC. Residues: CASSPRQDGGEQYF.

The V call is TRBV10-3, the J call TRBJ2-6; D is unresolved. CDR1 is ENHRY and CDR2 is SYGVKD in the germline V gene. This CDR3 is built from 16 residues. V was shortened by 3 bases and J by 0 bases, with 9 bases between the two germline ends. For the CDR3, the DNA is TGTGCCATCAGTGATCGGGCCTCCTCTGGGGCCAACGTCCTGACTTTC. Translated: CAISDRASSGANVLTF.

The table lists this clone with a few counts. J is TRBJ1-1 and V is TRBV27; D unclear. CDR3 length equals 16 residues. The V gene's germline CDR1 is MNHEY and CDR2 SMNVEV (reference sequence). Trimming removed 5 bases from V and 1 base from J, with 17 bases in between. In DNA form, the CDR3 reads TGTGCCAGCAGTCCGTACCCCTTAAGTAGGAACACTGAAGCTTTCTTT. Translation gives CASSPYPLSRNTEAFF.

The V call is TRBV2, the J call TRBJ1-2; no definite D call. Trimming shortened V by 4 bases and J by 8 bases, and 8 bases separated the two germline ends. The CDR3 is made up of 11 amino acids. Germline CDR1 SNHLY, CDR2 FYNNEI. DNA for the CDR3: TGTGCCAGCAGTGTAGGGAGCGGCTACACCTTC. It codes for CASSVGSGYTF.

The J gene is TRBJ1-1, the V gene TRBV6-1, with TRBD1 as a possible D gene (6 bases). The CDR3 contains 17 residues. Germline V gene lookup returns CDR1 MNHNS and CDR2 SASEGT. With 3 bases removed from V and 0 bases from J, the gap between germline ends came to 17 bases. The CDR3 sequence: CASSDWGGRQMNTEAFF. The CDR3 nucleotides read TGTGCCAGCAGTGACTGGGGGGGCCGCCAGATGAACACTGAAGCTTTCTTT.

CDR3 sequence (DNA): TGTGCCAGCAGCCAAGAAAATAAGCGGGGTCTCTACTTC. It translates to CASSQENKRGLYF. The chain recombines TRBV3-1 (or the pseudogene TRBV3-2) with TRBJ2-5; TRBD2 matches at 7 bases. The CDR3 spans 13 residues. Per germline, CDR1 LGHDT and CDR2 YNNKEL (reference sequence). Unmatched junction bases numbered 9, after V lost 0 bases and J lost 14 bases.

Note on this clone: One end of the junction varies from germline; a read error may be responsible. The chain has TRBV7-9 and TRBJ2-5, with D tentatively TRBD2 (7 bases). CDR1 is SEHNR and CDR2 is FQNEAQ in the germline V gene (reference sequence). The CDR3 consists of 11 residues. The CDR3 region is CRCGGEETQYF. The CDR3 DNA is TGCCGCTGCGGGGGCGAGGAGACCCAGTACTTC. The full variable domain, in which reference TRBV7-9 and TRBJ2-5 provide the parts outside the CDR3, is DTGVSQNPRHKITKRGQNVTFRCDPISEHNRLYWYRQTLGQGPEFLTYFQNEAQLEKSRLLSDRFSAERPKGSFSTLEIQRTEQGDSAMYLCRCGGEETQYFGPGTRLLVL.

V usage is TRBV9 and J usage is TRBJ2-2, with D tentatively TRBD2 (5 bases). Germline V lookup: CDR1 SGDLS, CDR2 YYNGEE. The CDR3 runs to 12 residues. Between the trimmed V and J ends, which lost 4 bases and 7 bases, there was a span of 8 bases. The CDR3 coding sequence is TGTGCCAGCAGCCGAGGGTACGGGGAGCTGTTTTTT. Translation gives CASSRGYGELFF.

This chain connects TRBV12-3 or TRBV12-4 to TRBJ1-1, with unresolved D. V shed 7 bases and J shed 1 base, with 10 bases lying between them. CDR3 length equals 13 residues. CDR3 in amino acids: CASTLGRNTEAFF. Written as DNA, the CDR3 is TGTGCCAGCACCCTCGGCAGGAACACTGAAGCTTTCTTT.

A single count supports this clone. The gene calls are TRBV3-1 (or the pseudogene TRBV3-2) and TRBJ2-1; 8 bases match TRBD2. This CDR3 has 15 amino acids. Germline CDR1 and CDR2: LGHDT and YNNKEL (reference sequence). Trimming removed 2 bases from V and 8 bases from J; junction bases left unmatched: 8. The CDR3 loop is CASSQTQGLVYEQFF. CDR3 sequence (DNA): TGTGCCAGCAGCCAAACCCAGGGACTAGTGTATGAGCAGTTCTTC.

This CDR3 is CASSERGDGYTF. CDR3 in DNA: TGTGCCAGCAGTGAACGGGGAGATGGCTACACCTTC. The chain recombines TRBV6-1 with TRBJ1-2; D unresolved. CDR1 is MNHNS and CDR2 is SASEGT in the germline V gene. The CDR3 length is 12 residues. The V end was cut by 2 bases, the J end by 6 bases, with 7 bases between.

The V and J genes are TRBV13 and TRBJ2-1; 9 bases are shared with TRBD1. V lost 4 bases and J lost 4; bases outside the gene matches: 2. The CDR3 is 14 residues long. Germline V gene lookup returns CDR1 PRHDT and CDR2 FYEKMQ (reference sequence). The CDR3 loop reads CASSWTGAYNEQFF. The CDR3, as DNA: TGTGCCAGCAGCTGGACAGGGGCTTACAATGAGCAGTTCTTC.

The chain combines TRBV12-3 or TRBV12-4 with TRBJ1-3; weak D call: TRBD1 (6 bases). The ends were cut back, 4 bases at V and 14 bases at J, with 12 bases in the middle. The CDR3 has 11 residues. The CDR3 is CASSSRAGVYF. As DNA, the CDR3 is TGTGCCAGCAGTTCGCGGGCAGGGGTATATTTT.

In nucleotides, the CDR3 is TGTGCCAGCAGCTTAAGGGCGGGTAGCGGAACTTACAATGAGCAGTTCTTC. Translating it yields CASSLRAGSGTYNEQFF. This chain uses TRBV7-2 with TRBJ2-1; D possibly corresponds to TRBD2 (6 bases). The CDR3 has 17 amino acids. Germline loops: CDR1 SGHTA, CDR2 FQGNSA. V lost 2 bases, J lost 4 bases, and 18 bases lay in between.

A single count supports this clone. For the CDR3, the DNA is TGTGCCAGTAGTACTAAAGGAGTCTACGAGCAGTACTTC. Its translation: CASSTKGVYEQYF. The chain recombines TRBV19 with TRBJ2-7; D gene unclear. Germline values: CDR1 LNHDA, CDR2 SQIVND (reference sequence). V dropped 4 bases and J dropped 3 bases, with 10 bases sitting between them. There are 13 residues in the CDR3.

V gene TRBV9 combines with J gene TRBJ2-2, with D perhaps matching TRBD2 (5 bases). Trimming took 0 bases from V and 0 from J, leaving 18 bases between them. CDR1 SGDLS and CDR2 YYNGEE come from the germline V gene. This CDR3 spans 19 amino acids. Here the CDR3 DNA reads TGTGCCAGCAGCGTAGAGGGAAACTTAGCGTTCGCGAACACCGGGGAGCTGTTTTTT. It codes for CASSVEGNLAFANTGELFF.

The J gene is TRBJ2-3, the V gene TRBV5-1; 9 bases agree with TRBD2. Germline V lookup: CDR1 SGHRS, CDR2 YFSETQ. CDR3 size: 15 residues. Unmatched junction bases numbered 4, after V lost 1 base and J lost 4 bases. The CDR3, as DNA: TGCGCCAGCAGCTTGAGCGGGGGGCGCCCAGATACGCAGTATTTT. Residues: CASSLSGGRPDTQYF.

As DNA, the CDR3 is TGCGCCAGCAGCTTGGATGATCCCAGCGGGAACACCGGGGAGCTGTTTTTT. Amino acids: CASSLDDPSGNTGELFF. The rearrangement uses TRBV5-1 and TRBJ2-2, with D maybe TRBD2 (5 bases). Germline V gene sequence: CDR1 SGHRS, CDR2 YFSETQ. Trimming took off 0 bases at V and 1 base at J, with 13 bases between the two ends. This CDR3 has 17 amino acids.